A selection of T cell receptor beta chains follows, all from one sample in a study of PD-L1 blockade in urothelial cancer. Generated by immunoSEQ multiplex PCR, the TCRdb table keeps only in-frame clones and is missing some. The sample has about 110,000 clones, more than 85% seen once. This sample comprised PBMCs, obtained around atezolizumab (anti-PD-L1) treatment. The receptor source for this set is a man aged 55-75 years with urothelial cancer. CDR3s include the opening cysteine and the closing phenylalanine or tryptophan. Each record gives: CDR3 length, D gene, J gene, V gene, clone size, CDR3 protein, CDR3 DNA. The D gene is left open where the match is weak. Clone size is stated in some rows and not others, as once, few, many or a class when expanded.

CDR3 length: 14
D gene: TRBD1
J gene: TRBJ2-7
V gene: TRBV9
clone size: NA
CDR3 protein: CASSARDRSLGQYF
CDR3 DNA: TGTGCCAGCAGCGCCCGGGACAGATCCCTTGGGCAGTACTTC

CDR3 length: 15
D gene: TRBD1
J gene: TRBJ2-1
V gene: TRBV2
clone size: NA
CDR3 protein: CASSAGQGTYNEQFF
CDR3 DNA: TGTGCCAGCAGTGCCGGACAGGGCACCTACAATGAGCAGTTCTTC

CDR3 length: 14
D gene: TRBD2
J gene: TRBJ2-3
V gene: TRBV7-3
clone size: NA
CDR3 protein: CASSLTGGRDTQYF
CDR3 DNA: TGTGCCAGCAGCTTGACGGGGGGGCGGGATACGCAGTATTTT

CDR3 length: 13
D gene: NA
J gene: TRBJ2-7
V gene: TRBV15
clone size: NA
CDR3 protein: CATSRVGQSEQYF
CDR3 DNA: TGTGCCACCAGCAGGGTCGGACAGAGTGAGCAGTACTTC

CDR3 length: 14
D gene: TRBD1
J gene: TRBJ2-5
V gene: TRBV5-1
clone size: NA
CDR3 protein: CASSRRDSQETQYF
CDR3 DNA: TGCGCCAGCAGCAGACGGGACAGCCAAGAGACCCAGTACTTC

CDR3 length: 14
D gene: NA
J gene: TRBJ2-7
V gene: TRBV27
clone size: NA
CDR3 protein: CASSLQGYTYEQYF
CDR3 DNA: TGTGCCAGCAGTCTCCAGGGATACACCTACGAGCAGTACTTC

CDR3 length: 13
D gene: NA
J gene: TRBJ2-7
V gene: TRBV6-6
clone size: NA
CDR3 protein: CASSYPDSYEQYF
CDR3 DNA: TGTGCCAGCAGTTACCCGGACAGCTACGAGCAGTACTTC

CDR3 length: 16
D gene: TRBD1
J gene: TRBJ1-1
V gene: TRBV11-2
clone size: NA
CDR3 protein: CASSPISRGRGAEAFF
CDR3 DNA: TGTGCCAGCAGCCCAATTTCCAGGGGGCGCGGGGCTGAAGCTTTCTTT

CDR3 length: 10
D gene: NA
J gene: TRBJ2-5
V gene: TRBV25-1
clone size: NA
CDR3 protein: CASGGETQYF
CDR3 DNA: TGTGCCTCCGGGGGTGAGACCCAGTACTTC

CDR3 length: 15
D gene: TRBD2
J gene: TRBJ2-1
V gene: TRBV5-4
clone size: NA
CDR3 protein: CASSARTSGRNEQFF
CDR3 DNA: TGTGCCAGCAGCGCACGGACTAGCGGGAGGAATGAGCAGTTCTTC

CDR3 length: 16
D gene: TRBD2
J gene: TRBJ2-3
V gene: TRBV2
clone size: NA
CDR3 protein: CASRRTSGPRTDTQYF
CDR3 DNA: TGTGCCAGCAGAAGGACTAGCGGGCCCCGCACAGATACGCAGTATTTT

CDR3 length: 15
D gene: NA
J gene: TRBJ2-1
V gene: TRBV5-4
clone size: NA
CDR3 protein: CASTLGGASLDEQFF
CDR3 DNA: TGTGCCAGCACCTTAGGGGGGGCATCGTTGGATGAGCAGTTCTTC

CDR3 length: 15
D gene: NA
J gene: TRBJ2-5
V gene: TRBV7-3
clone size: NA
CDR3 protein: CASSDRGRAQETQYF
CDR3 DNA: TGTGCCAGCAGCGATAGGGGCAGGGCCCAAGAGACCCAGTACTTC

CDR3 length: 15
D gene: NA
J gene: TRBJ1-4
V gene: TRBV6-6
clone size: NA
CDR3 protein: CASSYGDATNEKLFF
CDR3 DNA: TGTGCCAGCAGTTACGGAGACGCAACTAATGAAAAACTGTTTTTT

CDR3 length: 14
D gene: NA
J gene: TRBJ1-5
V gene: TRBV5-4
clone size: NA
CDR3 protein: CASSSGGSNQPQHF
CDR3 DNA: TGTGCCAGCAGCTCGGGGGGAAGCAATCAGCCCCAGCATTTT

CDR3 length: 15
D gene: TRBD1
J gene: TRBJ2-5
V gene: TRBV7-2
clone size: NA
CDR3 protein: CASSPLGDRQETQYF
CDR3 DNA: TGTGCCAGCAGCCCCTTGGGGGACAGACAAGAGACCCAGTACTTC

CDR3 length: 16
D gene: NA
J gene: TRBJ2-2
V gene: TRBV7-2
clone size: NA
CDR3 protein: CASSLRVGGDTGELFF
CDR3 DNA: TGTGCCAGCAGCTTAAGGGTAGGAGGTGACACCGGGGAGCTGTTTTTT

CDR3 length: 14
D gene: NA
J gene: TRBJ2-3
V gene: TRBV7-2
clone size: NA
CDR3 protein: CASSLGGAEDTQYF
CDR3 DNA: TGTGCCAGCAGCTTGGGGGGGGCTGAAGATACGCAGTATTTT

CDR3 length: 15
D gene: NA
J gene: TRBJ2-5
V gene: TRBV7-9
clone size: NA
CDR3 protein: CASSFSSLRGETQYF
CDR3 DNA: TGTGCCAGCAGCTTCTCTTCCCTGCGCGGAGAGACCCAGTACTTC

CDR3 length: 13
D gene: NA
J gene: TRBJ2-1
V gene: TRBV4-3
clone size: NA
CDR3 protein: CASSYRTGNEQFF
CDR3 DNA: TGCGCCAGCAGCTACCGGACTGGAAATGAGCAGTTCTTC

CDR3 length: 17
D gene: NA
J gene: TRBJ2-7
V gene: TRBV4-1
clone size: NA
CDR3 protein: CASSHRWPETGGYEQYF
CDR3 DNA: TGCGCCAGCAGCCACAGATGGCCGGAGACAGGCGGCTACGAGCAGTACTTC

CDR3 length: 19
D gene: TRBD2
J gene: TRBJ2-1
V gene: TRBV7-2
clone size: NA
CDR3 protein: CASSPWTSGLRGDENEQFF
CDR3 DNA: TGTGCCAGCAGCCCTTGGACTAGCGGGCTAAGAGGGGACGAGAATGAGCAGTTCTTC

CDR3 length: 12
D gene: TRBD1
J gene: TRBJ2-1
V gene: TRBV2
clone size: NA
CDR3 protein: CASSEAGTGSIF
CDR3 DNA: TGTGCCAGCAGTGAAGCGGGGACAGGGTCGATCTTC

CDR3 length: 14
D gene: TRBD1
J gene: TRBJ1-4
V gene: TRBV28
clone size: NA
CDR3 protein: CASGGGTGEEKLFF
CDR3 DNA: TGTGCCAGCGGCGGGGGGACAGGGGAGGAAAAACTGTTTTTT

CDR3 length: 14
D gene: TRBD2
J gene: TRBJ2-7
V gene: TRBV7-8
clone size: NA
CDR3 protein: CASSIGTSLYEQYF
CDR3 DNA: TGTGCCAGCAGCATTGGGACTAGCCTCTACGAGCAGTACTTC

CDR3 length: 14
D gene: NA
J gene: TRBJ2-3
V gene: TRBV10-1
clone size: NA
CDR3 protein: CASSDYRGTDTQYF
CDR3 DNA: TGCGCCAGCAGTGATTATCGGGGCACAGATACGCAGTATTTT

CDR3 length: 12
D gene: NA
J gene: TRBJ2-1
V gene: TRBV30
clone size: NA
CDR3 protein: CAWSVPGGPGFF
CDR3 DNA: TGTGCCTGGAGTGTACCCGGGGGGCCTGGGTTCTTC

CDR3 length: 16
D gene: TRBD2
J gene: TRBJ2-3
V gene: TRBV5-4
clone size: once
CDR3 protein: CASSYLSGGPADTQYF
CDR3 DNA: TGTGCCAGCAGCTATCTCAGCGGGGGGCCAGCGGATACGCAGTATTTT

CDR3 length: 11
D gene: NA
J gene: TRBJ1-1
V gene: TRBV30
clone size: few
CDR3 protein: CAWSSGAEAFF
CDR3 DNA: TGTGCCTGGAGTTCAGGGGCCGAAGCTTTCTTT

CDR3 length: 13
D gene: NA
J gene: TRBJ1-2
V gene: TRBV29-1
clone size: NA
CDR3 protein: CSVEEYRSGGYTF
CDR3 DNA: TGCAGCGTTGAAGAGTACAGGTCTGGGGGCTACACCTTC

CDR3 length: 14
D gene: NA
J gene: TRBJ1-1
V gene: TRBV6-1
clone size: NA
CDR3 protein: CASSLSEFNTEAFF
CDR3 DNA: TGTGCCAGCAGTCTGTCAGAATTCAACACTGAAGCTTTCTTT

CDR3 length: 14
D gene: NA
J gene: TRBJ2-7
V gene: TRBV4-2
clone size: NA
CDR3 protein: CASSQDDSSYEQYF
CDR3 DNA: TGTGCCAGCAGCCAAGACGACAGCTCCTACGAGCAGTACTTC

CDR3 length: 14
D gene: TRBD1
J gene: TRBJ2-5
V gene: TRBV19
clone size: NA
CDR3 protein: CASSSGQGAQTQYF
CDR3 DNA: TGTGCCAGTAGTTCCGGACAGGGGGCACAGACCCAGTACTTC

CDR3 length: 12
D gene: NA
J gene: TRBJ1-5
V gene: TRBV6-4
clone size: NA
CDR3 protein: CASSDQGQPQHF
CDR3 DNA: TGTGCCAGCAGTGACCAGGGTCAGCCCCAGCATTTT

CDR3 length: 15
D gene: NA
J gene: TRBJ2-7
V gene: TRBV4-1
clone size: once
CDR3 protein: CASSPGQEGSYEQYF
CDR3 DNA: TGCGCCAGCAGCCCAGGACAGGAGGGATCCTACGAGCAGTACTTC

CDR3 length: 15
D gene: TRBD1
J gene: TRBJ1-5
V gene: TRBV18
clone size: NA
CDR3 protein: CASSAGQGAPQPQHF
CDR3 DNA: TGTGCCAGCTCAGCGGGACAGGGGGCCCCTCAGCCCCAGCATTTT

CDR3 length: 13
D gene: TRBD1
J gene: TRBJ2-7
V gene: TRBV23-1
clone size: NA
CDR3 protein: CASPDRAAYEQYF
CDR3 DNA: TGCGCCAGCCCGGACAGGGCGGCCTACGAGCAGTACTTC

CDR3 length: 14
D gene: NA
J gene: TRBJ2-5
V gene: TRBV5-1
clone size: NA
CDR3 protein: CASSLGAVQETQYF
CDR3 DNA: TGCGCCAGCAGCTTGGGTGCAGTCCAAGAGACCCAGTACTTC

CDR3 length: 17
D gene: TRBD2
J gene: TRBJ2-5
V gene: TRBV10-2
clone size: once
CDR3 protein: CASSGGLAGGPSETQYF
CDR3 DNA: TGCGCCAGCAGTGGGGGACTAGCGGGAGGGCCCTCGGAGACCCAGTACTTC

CDR3 length: 16
D gene: TRBD2
J gene: TRBJ2-3
V gene: TRBV9
clone size: once
CDR3 protein: CASSSRGSGNTDTQYF
CDR3 DNA: TGTGCCAGCAGCTCCCGGGGTAGCGGGAATACAGATACGCAGTATTTT

CDR3 length: 18
D gene: TRBD2
J gene: TRBJ2-7
V gene: TRBV2
clone size: NA
CDR3 protein: CASSPPGLAGVSIHEQYF
CDR3 DNA: TGTGCCAGCAGTCCCCCGGGACTAGCGGGAGTATCGATTCACGAGCAGTACTTC

CDR3 length: 13
D gene: NA
J gene: TRBJ1-1
V gene: TRBV7-9
clone size: NA
CDR3 protein: CASSPQGNTEAFF
CDR3 DNA: TGTGCCAGCTCGCCCCAGGGGAACACTGAAGCTTTCTTT

CDR3 length: 17
D gene: TRBD2
J gene: TRBJ2-1
V gene: TRBV7-2
clone size: NA
CDR3 protein: CASSSRTSGRTYNEQFF
CDR3 DNA: TGTGCCAGCAGCTCGAGGACTAGCGGGAGGACCTACAATGAGCAGTTCTTC

CDR3 length: 16
D gene: TRBD1
J gene: TRBJ1-5
V gene: TRBV5-1
clone size: NA
CDR3 protein: CASSLGGGGGNQPQHF
CDR3 DNA: TGCGCCAGCAGCTTGGGTGGAGGGGGCGGTAATCAGCCCCAGCATTTT

CDR3 length: 13
D gene: NA
J gene: TRBJ1-6
V gene: TRBV7-6
clone size: NA
CDR3 protein: CASSLDINSPLHF
CDR3 DNA: TGTGCCAGCAGCTTAGATATTAATTCACCCCTCCACTTT